Following are 26 T cell receptor beta chains from one sample sequenced in a study of T cells in Graves' hyperthyroidism and ophthalmopathy. RNA transcripts gave rise to amplified TCR beta CDR3 regions. First-round RT-PCR targeting the TCR CDR3 was performed with the HTBI primer set. Using its own MiXCR run on the multiplex PCR reads, TCRdb lists one record per CDR3 protein. The sample records almost 350,000 distinct CDR3 sequences, around a sixth being singletons. The source material was blood. These receptors all stem from a middle-aged woman with Graves' ophthalmopathy.

This clonotype showed up many times. This rearrangement joins TRBV12-3 or TRBV12-4 to TRBJ1-5; D gene ambiguous. This CDR3 spans 14 amino acids. Trimming took 0 bases from V and 5 from J, leaving 8 bases between them. For the CDR3, the DNA is TGTGCCAGCAGTTTAGCCAGAACCGATCAGCCCCAGCATTTT. Translating gives CASSLARTDQPQHF.

V usage is TRBV12-3 or TRBV12-4 and J usage is TRBJ2-1; the D gene is possibly TRBD1 (5 bases). The germline V and J ends were trimmed by 3 bases and 7 bases, with 10 bases remaining between them. The CDR3 length is 13 residues. This chain's CDR3 is CASSFQGINEQFF. CDR3 bases: TGTGCCAGCAGTTTCCAGGGCATAAATGAGCAGTTCTTC.

The sample holds many counts of this clonotype. The rearrangement uses TRBV6-2 or TRBV6-3 and TRBJ2-2; D may be TRBD1 or TRBD2 (5 bases each). The CDR3 is 18 amino acids. Germline V gives CDR1 MNHEY, CDR2 SVGEGT. V was pared by 0 bases and J by 3 bases, with 17 bases between. The CDR3 loop reads CASSYSSRVEGYTGELFF. The CDR3 bases are TGTGCCAGCAGTTACTCGAGTCGAGTCGAGGGGTACACCGGGGAGCTGTTTTTT.

This clonotype was seen at least ten times. J is TRBJ2-2 and V is TRBV5-1; D uncertain. Germline lookup yields CDR1 SGHRS and CDR2 YFSETQ. The CDR3 has 13 residues. The germline V and J ends were trimmed by 2 bases and 5 bases, with 7 bases remaining between them. CDR3 sequence: CASSFWETGELFF. The CDR3 bases are TGCGCCAGCAGCTTCTGGGAAACCGGGGAGCTGTTTTTT.

This clonotype was seen at least ten times. The junction departs from the called germline gene at one end, perhaps through a read error. V usage is TRBV6-2 or TRBV6-3 and J usage is TRBJ2-2; TRBD1 matches at 7 bases. Germline CDR1 MNHEY, CDR2 SVGEGT. CDR3 length: 15 amino acids. CDR3 coding DNA: TGTGCCTGCAGCCCAAACCGGGACAGTCAGAGGGAGCTGTTTTTT. Translated, it gives CACSPNRDSQRELFF.

This clonotype was counted at least ten times. The chain is built from TRBV19 and TRBJ2-7; possible D gene TRBD2, 6 bases. V was pared by 7 bases and J by 6 bases, with 13 bases between. This CDR3 region has 12 residues. CDR1 is LNHDA, CDR2 SQIVND, per germline (reference sequence). This chain's CDR3 is CASIRERCEQYF. CDR3 bases: TGTGCCAGTATCCGGGAGAGGTGCGAGCAGTACTTC.

The chain is built from TRBV7-2 and TRBJ2-5, with a tentative D call TRBD1 (5 bases). Looked up from germline, CDR1 is SGHTA and CDR2 is FQGNSA. Trimming shortened V by 5 bases and J by 2 bases, and 15 bases separated the two germline ends. This CDR3 region has 15 residues. For the CDR3, the DNA is TGTGCCAGCAGCACCATCCCAGGGTTACAAGAGACCCAGTACTTC. Translation gives CASSTIPGLQETQYF.

In this sample, this clonotype turned up many times. This chain links TRBV19 with TRBJ2-7, with unresolved D. Germline-derived CDR1 and CDR2 are LNHDA and SQIVND (reference sequence). The CDR3 totals 13 residues. Trimming took 3 bases from V and 0 from J, leaving 6 bases between them. The CDR3 reads CASSILPSYEQYF. The CDR3, as DNA: TGTGCCAGTAGTATTCTTCCCTCCTACGAGCAGTACTTC. Complete variable domain (other parts from reference TRBV19 and TRBJ2-7): DGGITQSPKYLFRKEGQNVTLSCEQNLNHDAMYWYRQDPGQGLRLIYYSQIVNDFQKGDIAEGYSVSREKKESFPLTVTSAQKNPTAFYLCASSILPSYEQYFGPGTRLTVT.

In its sample, this clonotype was seen once. The rearrangement links TRBV2 to TRBJ1-5, with D perhaps matching TRBD1 (5 bases). CDR3 size: 14 residues. The germline gives CDR1 SNHLY, CDR2 FYNNEI. V lost 4 bases and J lost 13, with 20 bases in between. In DNA, the CDR3 is TGTGCCAGCAGTGCCGGGACTGACATCAGTGGGCAGCATTTT. Its translation: CASSAGTDISGQHF. Looking up the rest from reference TRBV2 and TRBJ1-5 gives the full variable domain: EPEVTQTPSHQVTQMGQEVILRCVPISNHLYFYWYRQILGQKVEFLVSFYNNEISEKSEIFDDQFSVERPDGSNFTLKIRSTKLEDSAMYFCASSAGTDISGQHFGDGTRLSIL.

The chain carries TRBV5-5 and TRBJ1-5; tentative D call: TRBD1 (6 bases). V was shortened by 4 bases and J by 1 base, with 12 bases between the two germline ends. The V gene's germline CDR1 is SGHKS and CDR2 YYEKEE (reference sequence). The CDR3 is 15 amino acids. CDR3 coding DNA: TGTGCCAGCAGCCCCGGACAGCTGAGCAATCAGCCCCAGCATTTT. This gives the protein CASSPGQLSNQPQHF.

This clonotype was recorded many times. CDR3 bases: TGTGCCAGCAACCCACAGGGGACCACTGAAGCTTTCTTT. Its translation: CASNPQGTTEAFF. This sequence joins TRBV27 and TRBJ1-1; 7 bases agree with TRBD1. V lost 7 bases, J lost 4 bases, and 6 bases stayed unmatched. This CDR3 is built from 13 residues. CDR1 and CDR2 from the germline V gene are MNHEY and SMNVEV (reference sequence).

The rearrangement uses TRBV30 and TRBJ1-5; D is unresolved. The length of the CDR3 is 14 residues. CDR1 and CDR2 (germline): GTSNPN, SVGIG (reference sequence). V was clipped by 2 bases and J by 4 bases, with 12 bases between them. Here the CDR3 reads CAWSFEGLNQPQHF. CDR3 nucleotide sequence: TGTGCCTGGAGTTTTGAAGGGTTGAATCAGCCCCAGCATTTT.

This clonotype was recorded at least ten times. CDR3 DNA sequence: TGTGCCAGCAGTGCACCTACTCCGAACACCGGGGAGCTGTTTTTT. Protein: CASSAPTPNTGELFF. The chain employs TRBV25-1 and TRBJ2-2; D remains unclear. Germline-derived CDR1 and CDR2 are MGHDK and SYGVNS. CDR3 size: 15 residues. V was shortened by 4 bases and J by 0 bases, with 9 bases between the two germline ends.

This clonotype was counted between two and nine times. The rearrangement uses TRBV20-1 and TRBJ2-5; no firm D call. The V and J ends lost 4 bases and 3 bases respectively, with 9 bases between them. CDR3 size: 12 residues. Germline V gene sequence: CDR1 DFQATT, CDR2 SNEGSKA (reference sequence). CDR3: CSANHFEETQYF. The DNA for the CDR3 is TGCAGTGCTAACCATTTTGAAGAGACCCAGTACTTC.

The table lists this clonotype with many counts. This CDR3 is CASSLGTVYEQYF. CDR3 sequence (DNA): TGTGCCAGCAGTTTAGGGACAGTCTACGAGCAGTACTTC. The V gene is TRBV28, the J gene TRBJ2-7; 7 bases fit TRBD1. Looked up from germline, CDR1 is MDHEN and CDR2 is SYDVKM. CDR3 length: 13 amino acids. V lost 2 bases to trimming and J lost 3 bases; unmatched junction nucleotides: 1.

The chain employs TRBV28 and TRBJ2-5; TRBD2 matches 12 bases. Trimming took 7 bases from V and 7 from J; bases not matched to a gene: 4. Per the germline V gene, CDR1 is MDHEN and CDR2 is SYDVKM. There are 13 residues in the CDR3. CDR3 coding DNA: TGTGCCAGCACTGGGGGACTAGCGGGGACCCAGTACTTC. Amino acid sequence: CASTGGLAGTQYF.

This clonotype was observed at least ten times. The V gene is TRBV6-1, the J gene TRBJ1-5, with D hard to call. The germline V and J ends were trimmed by 7 bases and 3 bases, with 10 bases remaining between them. Germline V lookup: CDR1 MNHNS, CDR2 SASEGT. The CDR3 has 13 amino acids. The CDR3 sequence: CASKIGVNQPQHF. DNA for the CDR3: TGTGCCAGCAAAATCGGGGTCAATCAGCCCCAGCATTTT.

This clonotype has ten or more counts. The rearrangement links TRBV4-2 to TRBJ1-2; 8 bases fit TRBD1. From germline, CDR1 is LGHNA and CDR2 YNFKEQ. With V trimmed by 3 bases and J by 2 bases, 5 bases remained unmatched. CDR3 size: 15 residues. The CDR3 is CASSQNRGSNYGYTF. CDR3 sequence (DNA): TGTGCCAGCAGCCAGAACAGGGGGTCCAACTATGGCTACACCTTC.

In its sample, this clonotype was seen many times. The CDR3 protein is CSASRPLGRTEAFF. The DNA for the CDR3 is TGCAGTGCTTCCAGACCGCTAGGGAGGACTGAAGCTTTCTTT. The chain is built from TRBV20-1 and TRBJ1-1; D not certain. CDR3 size: 14 residues. Per the germline V gene, CDR1 is DFQATT and CDR2 is SNEGSKA (reference sequence). Trimming left V 5 bases short and J 5 bases short, with 18 bases between.

This clonotype was counted many times. V and J are TRBV12-3 or TRBV12-4 and TRBJ1-1; 10 bases align to TRBD1. Germline trimming cut 7 bases from V and 0 bases from J; bases unmatched to any gene: 5. This CDR3 has 15 residues. The CDR3 loop is CASIPGQGLNTEAFF. The CDR3 DNA sequence: TGTGCCAGCATTCCGGGACAGGGGTTGAACACTGAAGCTTTCTTT.

The chain recombines TRBV15 with TRBJ1-2; D uncertain. CDR3 size: 13 residues. V gave up 3 bases and J gave up 5 bases, with 10 bases separating them. The V gene's germline CDR1 is LNHNV and CDR2 YYDKDF (reference sequence). In DNA form, the CDR3 reads TGTGCCACCAGCAGGGACGGTCCGTATGGCTACACCTTC. Encoded protein: CATSRDGPYGYTF.

This clonotype came up many times. The chain combines TRBV12-3 or TRBV12-4 with TRBJ2-7; D unresolved. The CDR3 is 11 residues long. The V and J ends lost 6 bases and 4 bases respectively, with 7 bases between them. The CDR3 bases are TGTGCCAGCAGCTATAGGTACGAGCAGTACTTC. Protein sequence: CASSYRYEQYF.

The sample holds many counts of this clonotype. The gene calls are TRBV11-2 and TRBJ1-3, with D perhaps TRBD1 (5 bases). V was cut by 5 bases and J by 2 bases, with 10 bases left in between. Germline lookup yields CDR1 SGHAT and CDR2 FQNNGV. This CDR3 is 14 amino acids long. This chain's CDR3 is CASSRGGTGNTIYF. The CDR3 nucleotides read TGTGCCAGCAGCCGGGGGGGGACTGGAAACACCATATATTTT.

In this sample, this clonotype turned up many times. This sequence joins TRBV13 and TRBJ2-7; 16 bases align to TRBD2. The V gene's germline CDR1 is PRHDT and CDR2 FYEKMQ (reference sequence). With V trimmed by 1 base and J by 4 bases, 16 bases remained unmatched. There are 21 residues in the CDR3. CDR3: CASSLESPLGLAGGPRYEQYF. The CDR3 region has the DNA TGTGCCAGCAGCTTAGAGTCCCCACTGGGACTAGCGGGAGGGCCAAGGTACGAGCAGTACTTC.

This clonotype came up many times. The genes are TRBV2 and TRBJ2-5, with D possibly matching TRBD1 (5 bases). The length of the CDR3 is 13 residues. Looked up from germline, CDR1 is SNHLY and CDR2 is FYNNEI. Between the trimmed V and J ends, which lost 4 bases and 2 bases, there was a span of 8 bases. The CDR3, as DNA: TGTGCCAGCAGTGTCGACAGACAAGAGACCCAGTACTTC. Protein product: CASSVDRQETQYF.

This clonotype has ten or more counts. The chain has TRBV27 and TRBJ1-5, with 7 nucleotides matching TRBD1. Trimming cost V 8 bases and J 4 bases; bases outside gene matches: 5. The CDR3 totals 13 residues. Per the germline V gene, CDR1 is MNHEY and CDR2 is SMNVEV (reference sequence). For the CDR3, the DNA is TGTGCCAGCTCCGAGACAGGGAATCAGCCCCAGCATTTT. This codes for CASSETGNQPQHF.